A single sample gave rise to the 8 T cell receptor beta chains below, sequenced in a study of T cells in Graves' hyperthyroidism and ophthalmopathy. Researchers amplified the TCR beta CDR3 regions from RNA transcripts. The HTBI set primed first-round TCR CDR3 RT-PCR. TCRdb itself ran the multiplex PCR reads through MiXCR, one entry per CDR3 protein. Of roughly 500,000 distinct CDR3 sequences listed, around 22% are singletons. The sequencing sample was made of blood. The receptors derive from a woman younger than 45 with Graves' ophthalmopathy.

The CDR3 protein is CASSLEQVAGAFPGEQYF. CDR3 in DNA: TGTGCCAGCAGCTTAGAGCAGGTAGCGGGGGCCTTTCCAGGCGAGCAGTACTTC. The rearrangement links TRBV7-8 to TRBJ2-7; 9 bases agree with TRBD2. Germline trimming cut 1 base from V and 6 bases from J; bases unmatched to any gene: 16. This CDR3 has 18 amino acids. Germline CDR1 and CDR2: SGHVS and FQNEAQ.

This chain uses TRBV4-1 with TRBJ2-2; the D is unclear. V shed 4 bases and J shed 5 bases, with 11 bases lying between them. The CDR3 length is 14 residues. CDR1 is MGHRA, CDR2 YSYEKL, per germline. The CDR3 DNA follows: TGCGCCAGCAGCCCCCTATCGAGAACCGGGGAGCTGTTTTTT. Protein sequence: CASSPLSRTGELFF.

As concerns this clonotype: A much larger clone lies one base from this, so it may be a read error. V is TRBV11-2 and J is TRBJ1-1; the D is unclear. CDR1 is SGHAT, CDR2 FQNNGV, per germline. CDR3 length equals 16 residues. CDR3 sequence reads: CASRSFTLASNTEACF. CDR3 coding DNA: TGTGCCAGCAGATCTTTCACCCTCGCGTCGAACACTGAAGCTTGCTTT.

The chain couples TRBV28 to TRBJ1-2, with 8 bases lining up with TRBD1. The CDR3 loop spans 14 amino acids. V gave up 5 bases and J gave up 4 bases; unmatched junction bases: 6. Germline V gene lookup returns CDR1 MDHEN and CDR2 SYDVKM. The CDR3 loop reads CASSIQGGVYGYTF. CDR3 coding DNA: TGTGCCAGCAGTATACAGGGGGGCGTCTATGGCTACACCTTC.

With respect to this clonotype: The junction differs from germline at one of its ends, possibly a read error. The chain carries TRBV12-3 or TRBV12-4 and TRBJ1-6; D is possibly TRBD1 (6 bases). This CDR3 is built from 14 residues. The CDR3, as DNA: TGTGCCATCAGTCCCACAGGGTCCTGGTCACCCCTCCACTTT. Protein sequence: CAISPTGSWSPLHF.

This clonotype has ten or more counts. The J gene is TRBJ1-5, the V gene TRBV6-1; D may be TRBD1 (6 bases). Per the germline V gene, CDR1 is MNHNS and CDR2 is SASEGT. The CDR3 has 13 amino acids. Trimming took off 8 bases at V and 8 bases at J, with 16 bases between the two ends. The CDR3 DNA follows: TGTGCCAGCGCCCAGGGAGGGGGAGAGCCCCAGCATTTT. Translated, it gives CASAQGGGEPQHF.

This chain connects TRBV12-3 or TRBV12-4 to TRBJ2-7; TRBD2 aligns across 9 bases. The CDR3 spans 14 residues. The V gene end was trimmed by 5 bases and the J gene end by 4 bases; junction bases not matched to a gene: 6. CDR3 amino acids: CASSPGLAQYEQYF. The CDR3 nucleotides are TGTGCCAGCAGTCCCGGACTAGCGCAGTACGAGCAGTACTTC.

The table lists this clonotype with many counts. The chain is built from TRBV19 and TRBJ2-2; TRBD1 might be the D (6 bases). Germline assignment: CDR1 LNHDA and CDR2 SQIVND (reference sequence). The CDR3 sequence is 15 residues long. The CDR3 bases are TGTGCTATGCCCCGGGACACTACCTTTACCGGGGAGCTGTTTTTT. Its protein is CAMPRDTTFTGELFF. The whole variable domain, filled in from reference TRBV19 and TRBJ2-2, reads DGGITQSPKYLFRKEGQNVTLSCEQNLNHDAMYWYRQDPGQGLRLIYYSQIVNDFQKGDIAEGYSVSREKKESFPLTVTSAQKNPTAFYLCAMPRDTTFTGELFFGEGSRLTVL.